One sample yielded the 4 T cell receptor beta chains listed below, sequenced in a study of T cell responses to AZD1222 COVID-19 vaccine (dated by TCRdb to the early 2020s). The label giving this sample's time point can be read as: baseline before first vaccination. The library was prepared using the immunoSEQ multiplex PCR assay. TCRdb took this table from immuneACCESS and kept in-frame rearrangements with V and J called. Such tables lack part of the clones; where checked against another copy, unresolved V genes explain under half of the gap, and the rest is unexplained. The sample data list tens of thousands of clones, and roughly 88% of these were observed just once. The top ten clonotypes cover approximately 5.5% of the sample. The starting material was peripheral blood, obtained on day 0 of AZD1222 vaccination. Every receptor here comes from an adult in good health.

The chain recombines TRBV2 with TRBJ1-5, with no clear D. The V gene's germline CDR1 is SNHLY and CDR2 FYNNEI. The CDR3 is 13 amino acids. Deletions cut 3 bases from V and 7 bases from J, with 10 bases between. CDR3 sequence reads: CASSEEREQPQHF. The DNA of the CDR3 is TGTGCCAGCAGTGAGGAGAGGGAGCAGCCCCAGCATTTT. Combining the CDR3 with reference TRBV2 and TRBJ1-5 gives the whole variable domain EPEVTQTPSHQVTQMGQEVILRCVPISNHLYFYWYRQILGQKVEFLVSFYNNEISEKSEIFDDQFSVERPDGSNFTLKIRSTKLEDSAMYFCASSEEREQPQHFGDGTRLSIL.

Written as DNA, the CDR3 is TGTGCCAGCGGGACAGGGGGCAAAGAGACCCAGTACTTC. It translates to CASGTGGKETQYF. The V gene is TRBV7-2, the J gene TRBJ2-5; TRBD1 aligns across 12 bases. The CDR3 runs to 13 residues. The J segment lost 3 bases and the V segment lost 8 bases, leaving 1 base of the junction unmatched. Germline values: CDR1 SGHTA, CDR2 FQGNSA.

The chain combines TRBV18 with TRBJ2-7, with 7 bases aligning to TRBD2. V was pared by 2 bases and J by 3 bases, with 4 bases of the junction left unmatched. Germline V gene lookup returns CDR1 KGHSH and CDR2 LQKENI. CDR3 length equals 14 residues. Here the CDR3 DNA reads TGTGCCAGCTCACCAAGCGGGAACCGCTACGAGCAGTACTTC. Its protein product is CASSPSGNRYEQYF.

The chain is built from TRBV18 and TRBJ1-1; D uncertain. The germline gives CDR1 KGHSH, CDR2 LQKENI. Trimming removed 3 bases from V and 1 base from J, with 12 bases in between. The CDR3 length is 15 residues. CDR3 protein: CASSPAAAGNTEAFF. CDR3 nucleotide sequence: TGTGCCAGCTCACCGGCGGCAGCTGGGAACACTGAAGCTTTCTTT. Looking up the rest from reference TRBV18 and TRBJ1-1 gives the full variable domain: NAGVMQNPRHLVRRRGQEARLRCSPMKGHSHVYWYRQLPEEGLKFMVYLQKENIIDESGMPKERFSAEFPKEGPSILRIQQVVRGDSAAYFCASSPAAAGNTEAFFGQGTRLTVV.